This entry lists 18 T cell receptor beta chains sequenced from one sample in a study of shared T cell receptors in the human thymus. Assay used: immunoSEQ multiplex PCR; TCRdb lists only in-frame clones, some missing. The table has some 400,000 clones, around 95% seen once. Specimen: thymocytes. Receptor source: a human donor.

The chain uses TRBV20-1 and TRBJ1-5; D is ambiguous. Trimming left V 6 bases short and J 9 bases short, with 6 bases between. Germline V gene lookup returns CDR1 DFQATT and CDR2 SNEGSKA (reference sequence). CDR3 length: 9 amino acids. The CDR3 sequence is CSAGWPQHF. The CDR3 DNA follows: TGCAGTGCCGGATGGCCCCAGCATTTT.

This sequence joins TRBV9 and TRBJ2-1, with D maybe TRBD2 (6 bases). Germline CDR1 is SGDLS and CDR2 is YYNGEE. The CDR3 spans 20 residues. Trimming removed 0 bases from V and 0 bases from J, with 22 bases in between. Here the CDR3 DNA reads TGTGCCAGCAGCGTAGGAATTCGGGACTGGGTGAACAGCTCCTACAATGAGCAGTTCTTC. This sequence encodes CASSVGIRDWVNSSYNEQFF.

J is TRBJ2-7 and V is TRBV4-2; 7 bases align to TRBD1. This CDR3 is built from 16 residues. The germline CDR1 and CDR2 sequences are LGHNA and YNFKEQ. Germline trimming cut 0 bases from V and 2 bases from J; bases unmatched to any gene: 7. Here the CDR3 reads CASSQESPGGTYEQYF. In DNA, the CDR3 is TGTGCCAGCAGCCAAGAGTCCCCAGGGGGAACCTACGAGCAGTACTTC.

V and J are TRBV7-9 and TRBJ1-4; the D is unclear. Trimming left V 4 bases short and J 3 bases short, with 12 bases between. Germline CDR1 is SEHNR and CDR2 is FQNEAQ (reference sequence). The CDR3 covers 15 residues. The CDR3 here is CASSSPRKPNEKLFF. CDR3 nucleotides: TGTGCCAGCAGCTCGCCTCGAAAGCCTAATGAAAAACTGTTTTTT.

CDR3 residues: CASSALDDGRTSGRAYEQYF. As DNA, the CDR3 is TGTGCCAGCAGCGCCCTGGACGACGGAAGGACTAGCGGGAGGGCCTACGAGCAGTACTTC. The chain carries TRBV28 and TRBJ2-7, with TRBD2 matching 15 bases. The CDR3 spans 20 residues. V shed 6 bases and J 2 bases; nucleotides not matched to a gene: 17. CDR1 and CDR2 (germline): MDHEN, SYDVKM.

The rearrangement joins TRBV28 to TRBJ1-1; the D is unclear. The CDR3 is 16 amino acids. The ends were cut back, 4 bases at V and 1 base at J, with 16 bases in the middle. Germline V gene sequence: CDR1 MDHEN, CDR2 SYDVKM. CDR3: CASSSPPLGGNTEAFF. The CDR3 nucleotides read TGTGCCAGCAGTTCTCCCCCCCTGGGTGGGAACACTGAAGCTTTCTTT.

This chain connects TRBV6-5 to TRBJ2-7; TRBD1 agrees at 8 bases. V lost 8 bases to trimming and J lost 3 bases; unmatched junction nucleotides: 6. Germline CDR1 and CDR2: MNHEY and SVGAGI. CDR3 length: 13 residues. The CDR3 sequence is CASRQGNHYEQYF. DNA of the CDR3: TGTGCCAGCCGACAGGGGAACCACTACGAGCAGTACTTC.

The chain uses TRBV14 and TRBJ2-5; 8 bases are a match to TRBD2. Germline CDR1 SGHDN, CDR2 FVKESK. V shed 2 bases, J shed 3 bases, and the junction held 14 bases outside the gene matches. This CDR3 has 18 amino acids. DNA of the CDR3: TGTGCCAGCAGCCAAAAACGCTCTGGGCGGGAGGATGAAGAGACCCAGTACTTC. It translates to CASSQKRSGREDEETQYF.

The rearrangement joins TRBV27 to TRBJ2-1; 7 nucleotides align to TRBD2. In germline, CDR1 is MNHEY, CDR2 SMNVEV (reference sequence). This CDR3 has 16 residues. V shed 4 bases, J shed 0 bases, and the junction held 6 bases outside the gene matches. CDR3 bases: TGTGCCAGCAGTTGGGGACGCGGGGGCTCCTACAATGAGCAGTTCTTC. Translating gives CASSWGRGGSYNEQFF.

The CDR3, as DNA: TGTGCCAGCAAAACCGACAGGGGGCTAGACGAGCAGTACTTC. Translated: CASKTDRGLDEQYF. This rearrangement joins TRBV7-9 to TRBJ2-7; 10 nucleotides align to TRBD1. J was trimmed by 5 bases and V by 7 bases; bases with no gene match: 8. The CDR3 sequence is 14 residues long. Germline V CDR1 and CDR2: SEHNR, FQNEAQ (reference sequence).

This chain joins TRBV6-1 and TRBJ2-3; 9 bases agree with TRBD2. Trimming took 8 bases from V and 8 from J; bases not matched to a gene: 14. The CDR3 covers 15 residues. The germline V gene has CDR1 MNHNS and CDR2 SASEGT. The CDR3 bases are TGTGCCAGCGAGAGTGGGACTAGCCTTTTAGGTACGCAGTATTTT. It translates to CASESGTSLLGTQYF.

V usage is TRBV5-1 and J usage is TRBJ2-1; TRBD2 aligns across 16 bases. V shed 3 bases and J 2 bases; nucleotides not matched to a gene: 2. The germline V gene encodes CDR1 SGHRS and CDR2 YFSETQ. The CDR3 totals 17 residues. For the CDR3, the DNA is TGCGCCAGCAGCTACGGGACTAGCGGGAGGGCCTACAATGAGCAGTTCTTC. Translated, it gives CASSYGTSGRAYNEQFF.

The V gene is TRBV30, the J gene TRBJ1-5, with D possibly being TRBD1 (6 bases). Trimming removed 5 bases at V and 6 bases at J, with 17 bases between. The CDR3 runs 14 residues. Per germline, CDR1 GTSNPN and CDR2 SVGIG (reference sequence). The CDR3 loop is CAWAPTGSRQPQHF. CDR3 nucleotide sequence: TGTGCCTGGGCCCCAACAGGGTCGCGTCAGCCCCAGCATTTT.

This chain uses TRBV28 with TRBJ2-1; D could derive from TRBD1 or TRBD2 (5 bases each). Germline V lookup: CDR1 MDHEN, CDR2 SYDVKM. The V end was cut by 10 bases, the J end by 5 bases, with 18 bases between. This CDR3 comprises 14 residues. CDR3 amino acids: CAITPVGPNNEQFF. The CDR3 bases are TGTGCCATTACGCCCGTGGGACCCAACAATGAGCAGTTCTTC.

This rearrangement joins TRBV7-2 to TRBJ1-4; 11 nucleotides align to TRBD1. The germline V gene encodes CDR1 SGHTA and CDR2 FQGNSA. Losses at the gene ends were 5 bases for V and 11 bases for J; bases not matched to a gene: 7. CDR3 length equals 14 residues. CDR3 coding DNA: TGTGCCAGCAGCCTGGACAGGGGGCGGGGGAAACTGTTTTTT. Its protein is CASSLDRGRGKLFF. The full variable domain, in which reference TRBV7-2 and TRBJ1-4 provide the parts outside the CDR3, is GAGVSQSPSNKVTEKGKDVELRCDPISGHTALYWYRQSLGQGLEFLIYFQGNSAPDKSGLPSDRFSAERTGGSVSTLTIQRTQQEDSAVYLCASSLDRGRGKLFFGSGTQLSVL.

The gene calls are TRBV29-1 and TRBJ1-1; D gene unclear. This CDR3 is 12 amino acids long. CDR1 and CDR2 (germline): SQVTM, ANQGSEA. V lost 6 bases to trimming and J lost 0 bases, with 8 bases between them. The CDR3 DNA is TGCAGCGTGGTAGACATGAACACTGAAGCTTTCTTT. It encodes CSVVDMNTEAFF.

The chain joins TRBV23-1 to TRBJ2-5, with D tentatively TRBD1 (6 bases). TRBV23-1 is labeled an ORF, and its function is uncertain. V lost 4 bases and J 3 bases, leaving 12 bases between the germline ends. The CDR3 totals 14 residues. CDR3 in amino acids: CASSLQDSKETQYF. The DNA of the CDR3 is TGCGCCAGCAGTCTCCAGGACAGCAAAGAGACCCAGTACTTC.

V and J are TRBV18 and TRBJ2-5; the D gene is possibly TRBD1 (6 bases). The CDR3 length is 16 residues. The germline V and J ends were trimmed by 5 bases and 5 bases, with 21 bases remaining between them. The germline V gene encodes CDR1 KGHSH and CDR2 LQKENI. CDR3 sequence reads: CASSNADRISAETQYF. DNA for the CDR3: TGTGCCAGCTCAAACGCCGACAGGATCTCAGCTGAGACCCAGTACTTC.